The 17 T cell receptor beta chains in this list originate from one sample, sequenced in a study of cytomegalovirus exposure and HLA in healthy donors. 13 Jbeta primers and 60 Vbeta primers were used for the PCR. TCRdb's table, derived via immunoSEQ multiplex PCR, lists solely in-frame clones and lacks some. This sample carries under 150,000 clones, 74% of them seen once, and the ten largest clones take 4% to 5%. Sequenced sample: PBMCs. These TCRs come from a woman aged 40 to 55 in good health and CMV-seropositive.

The chain employs TRBV30 and TRBJ1-4; unclear D gene. Germline V gene sequence: CDR1 GTSNPN, CDR2 SVGIG (reference sequence). Trimming pared 0 bases from V and 7 bases from J, leaving 9 bases between. This CDR3 contains 13 residues. For the CDR3, the DNA is TGTGCCTGGAGTGTACAAGGAGTTGAAAAACTGTTTTTT. As protein: CAWSVQGVEKLFF.

This clone has just a few counts. The chain is built from TRBV7-9 and TRBJ2-4; no reliable D call. With 5 bases removed from V and 0 bases from J, the gap between germline ends came to 11 bases. Germline CDR1 SEHNR, CDR2 FQNEAQ (reference sequence). This CDR3 is built from 15 residues. The CDR3 loop is CASSPRGLAKNIQYF. The CDR3 DNA is TGTGCCAGCAGCCCCAGAGGCCTAGCCAAAAACATTCAGTACTTC.

The chain links TRBV30 to TRBJ1-2; D is unresolved. V was trimmed by 4 bases and J by 2 bases, leaving 20 bases between them. CDR3 size: 16 residues. Germline CDR1 reads GTSNPN; CDR2 reads SVGIG (reference sequence). The CDR3 DNA reads as TGTGCCTGGATTCCGCCGAAGACAACCCGCAACTATGGCTACACCTTC. It is translated as CAWIPPKTTRNYGYTF.

This clone has only a few counts. The gene calls are TRBV29-1 and TRBJ1-2; tentatively, D is TRBD1 (5 bases). There are 12 residues in the CDR3. CDR1 and CDR2 (germline): SQVTM, ANQGSEA. V gave up 7 bases and J gave up 7 bases, with 16 bases separating them. CDR3 residues: CSAGGTLAGYTF. CDR3 nucleotide sequence: TGCAGCGCGGGGGGAACACTTGCTGGCTACACCTTC. Full variable domain (remainder filled in from reference TRBV29-1 and TRBJ1-2): SAVISQKPSRDICQRGTSLTIQCQVDSQVTMMFWYRQQPGQSLTLIATANQGSEATYESGFVIDKFPISRPNLTFSTLTVSNMSPEDSSIYLCSAGGTLAGYTFGSGTRLTVV.

J is TRBJ1-6 and V is TRBV6-5, with 8 positions matching TRBD1. V lost 6 bases to trimming and J lost 12 bases; unmatched junction nucleotides: 10. Germline CDR1 and CDR2: MNHEY and SVGAGI. The length of the CDR3 is 14 residues. CDR3: CASRPDRGGGPLHF. CDR3 DNA: TGTGCCAGCAGGCCCGACAGGGGCGGTGGACCCCTCCACTTT.

The chain is built from TRBV11-3 and TRBJ2-3; TRBD2 matches at 12 bases. Germline V CDR1 and CDR2: SGHNT, YENEEA. The CDR3 covers 15 residues. Unmatched junction bases numbered 2, after V lost 5 bases and J lost 2 bases. In DNA form, the CDR3 reads TGTGCCAGCAGCAGACTAGCGGGGGCCACAGATACGCAGTATTTT. Residues: CASSRLAGATDTQYF.

The chain recombines TRBV6-5 with TRBJ1-1; D is uncertain. This CDR3 region has 12 residues. CDR1 is MNHEY, CDR2 SVGAGI, per germline. V was cut by 4 bases and J by 5 bases, with 8 bases left in between. CDR3 nucleotides: TGTGCCAGCAGTTCAACGGGGACTGAAGCTTTCTTT. This translates into CASSSTGTEAFF.

The rearrangement links TRBV9 to TRBJ2-5, with 8 bases fitting TRBD2. Germline-derived CDR1 and CDR2 are SGDLS and YYNGEE. This CDR3 spans 15 amino acids. After removal of 0 bases from V and 4 bases from J, the junction contained 5 bases not matched to a gene. The DNA for the CDR3 is TGTGCCAGCAGCGTAGATCAAGCGGGAGTAGAGACCCAGTACTTC. This gives the protein CASSVDQAGVETQYF.

This chain links TRBV28 with TRBJ2-2; maybe TRBD2 (5 bases). Germline assignment: CDR1 MDHEN and CDR2 SYDVKM. The CDR3 consists of 15 residues. With 1 base removed from V and 2 bases from J, the gap between germline ends came to 8 bases. CDR3 in amino acids: CASSLSGYNTGELFF. CDR3 DNA sequence: TGTGCCAGCAGTTTATCGGGGTATAACACCGGGGAGCTGTTTTTT.

The rearrangement links TRBV4-1 to TRBJ2-1, with D hard to call. Germline CDR1 reads MGHRA; CDR2 reads YSYEKL. V was pared by 4 bases and J by 3 bases, with 16 bases between. The CDR3 totals 16 residues. CDR3 in DNA: TGCGCCAGCAGCCCCGAGGCGCCAGCAAACTACAATGAGCAGTTCTTC. It specifies CASSPEAPANYNEQFF.

This clone appeared a single time. The junction departs from germline at one end; a sequencing error may be responsible. The chain is built from TRBV7-9 and TRBJ2-2; 7 bases are shared with TRBD2. Germline V gene data show CDR1 as SEHNR and CDR2 as FQNEAQ (reference sequence). This CDR3 region has 19 residues. This chain's CDR3 is CAGSRRLAVRVGVTGELFF. In DNA form, the CDR3 reads TGTGCCGGCAGCCGGCGACTAGCTGTACGTGTTGGGGTCACCGGGGAGCTGTTTTTT.

The chain uses TRBV30 and TRBJ2-1, with a weak D call TRBD2 (5 bases). Germline-derived CDR1 and CDR2 are GTSNPN and SVGIG (reference sequence). This CDR3 has 14 residues. Trimming pared 2 bases from V and 0 bases from J, leaving 8 bases between. In nucleotides, the CDR3 is TGTGCCTGGAGTATAGGGAGCTCCTACAATGAGCAGTTCTTC. Translating it yields CAWSIGSSYNEQFF.

The rearrangement joins TRBV12-5 to TRBJ2-7, with TRBD1 matching over 11 bases. The CDR3 is made up of 14 amino acids. The germline V gene has CDR1 LGHNT and CDR2 FRNRAP. With V trimmed by 1 base and J by 9 bases, 5 bases remained unmatched. The CDR3 spells CASGLGTGGMVQYF. The CDR3 nucleotides read TGTGCTAGTGGTTTGGGGACAGGGGGCATGGTGCAGTACTTC.

The rearrangement uses TRBV6-5 and TRBJ1-1, with 10 bases identical to TRBD1. This CDR3 has 14 amino acids. The V gene's germline CDR1 is MNHEY and CDR2 SVGAGI. J was trimmed by 6 bases and V by 7 bases; bases with no gene match: 8. As DNA, the CDR3 is TGTGCCAGCAATGGACAGGGGGTTTGGTCTGAAGCTTTCTTT. Translated: CASNGQGVWSEAFF.

The chain employs TRBV6-1 and TRBJ2-7; 7 bases agree with TRBD1. Germline lookup yields CDR1 MNHNS and CDR2 SASEGT. The trim removed 4 bases at V and 6 bases at J, leaving 0 bases unmatched. CDR3 length: 11 residues. The CDR3 DNA reads TGTGCCAGCAGTGGACAGGGCGAGCAGTACTTC. Protein product: CASSGQGEQYF.

The chain joins TRBV4-3 to TRBJ2-2, with D possibly TRBD2 on 5 matching bases. V was trimmed by 4 bases and J by 6 bases, leaving 15 bases between them. The length of the CDR3 is 15 residues. Germline V gene data show CDR1 as LGHNA and CDR2 as YSLEER. CDR3 DNA: TGCGCCAGCAGCCCCCCGGGAAGCCAAGCCGGGGAGCTGTTTTTT. Amino acids: CASSPPGSQAGELFF.

This chain links TRBV7-6 with TRBJ1-1, with 9 positions matching TRBD1. The CDR3 contains 18 residues. Germline loops: CDR1 SGHVS, CDR2 FNYEAQ. The trim removed 1 base at V and 2 bases at J, leaving 11 bases unmatched. The CDR3 here is CASSLDLPGTGINTEAFF. The CDR3 DNA is TGTGCCAGCAGCTTAGATCTCCCCGGGACAGGGATTAACACTGAAGCTTTCTTT.